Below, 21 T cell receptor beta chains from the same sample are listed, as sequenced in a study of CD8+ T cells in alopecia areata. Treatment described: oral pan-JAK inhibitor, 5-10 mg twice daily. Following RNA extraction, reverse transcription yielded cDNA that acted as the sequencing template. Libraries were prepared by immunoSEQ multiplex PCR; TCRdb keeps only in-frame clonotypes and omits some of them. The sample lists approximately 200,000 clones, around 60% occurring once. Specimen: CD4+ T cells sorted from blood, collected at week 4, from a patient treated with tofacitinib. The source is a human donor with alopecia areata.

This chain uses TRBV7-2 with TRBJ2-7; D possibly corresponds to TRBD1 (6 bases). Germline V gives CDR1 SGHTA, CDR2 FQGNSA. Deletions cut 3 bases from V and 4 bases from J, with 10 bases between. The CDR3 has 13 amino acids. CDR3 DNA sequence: TGTGCCAGCAGCTTTAATCAGGGGTACGAGCAGTACTTC. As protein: CASSFNQGYEQYF.

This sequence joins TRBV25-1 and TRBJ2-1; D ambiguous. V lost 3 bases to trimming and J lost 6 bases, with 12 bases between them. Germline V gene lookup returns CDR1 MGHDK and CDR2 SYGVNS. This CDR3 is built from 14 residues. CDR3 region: CASSELRDSNEQFF. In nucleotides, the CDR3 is TGTGCCAGCAGTGAGCTTAGGGATTCCAATGAGCAGTTCTTC.

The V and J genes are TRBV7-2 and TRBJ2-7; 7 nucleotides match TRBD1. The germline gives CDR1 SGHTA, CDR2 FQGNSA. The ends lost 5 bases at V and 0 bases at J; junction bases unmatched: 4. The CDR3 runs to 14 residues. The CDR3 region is CASSPAGGSYEQYF. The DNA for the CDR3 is TGTGCCAGCAGCCCCGCAGGGGGCTCCTACGAGCAGTACTTC.

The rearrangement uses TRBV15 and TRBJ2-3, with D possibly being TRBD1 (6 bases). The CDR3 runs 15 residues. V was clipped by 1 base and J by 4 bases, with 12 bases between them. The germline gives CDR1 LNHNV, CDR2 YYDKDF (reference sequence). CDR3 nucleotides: TGTGCCACCAGCAGAGGCGCAGGGGCCTCAGATACGCAGTATTTT. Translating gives CATSRGAGASDTQYF.

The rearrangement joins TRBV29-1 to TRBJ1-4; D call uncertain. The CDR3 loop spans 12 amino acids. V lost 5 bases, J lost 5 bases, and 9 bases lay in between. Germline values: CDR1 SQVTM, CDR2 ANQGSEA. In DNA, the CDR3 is TGCAGCGTTTGGCAGCACAATGAAAAACTGTTTTTT. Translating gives CSVWQHNEKLFF.

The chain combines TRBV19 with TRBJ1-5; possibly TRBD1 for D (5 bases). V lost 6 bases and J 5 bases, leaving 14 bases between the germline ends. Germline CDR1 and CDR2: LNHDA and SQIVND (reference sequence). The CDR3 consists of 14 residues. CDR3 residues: CASSHRGGDQPQHF. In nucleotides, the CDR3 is TGTGCCAGTAGCCACCGGGGGGGGGATCAGCCCCAGCATTTT.

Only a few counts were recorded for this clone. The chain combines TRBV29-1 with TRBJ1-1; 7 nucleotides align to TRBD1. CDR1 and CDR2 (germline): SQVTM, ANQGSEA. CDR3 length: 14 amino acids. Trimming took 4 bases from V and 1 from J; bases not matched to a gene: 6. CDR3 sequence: CSVVGQSPNTEAFF. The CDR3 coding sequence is TGCAGCGTTGTGGGACAGAGCCCGAACACTGAAGCTTTCTTT.

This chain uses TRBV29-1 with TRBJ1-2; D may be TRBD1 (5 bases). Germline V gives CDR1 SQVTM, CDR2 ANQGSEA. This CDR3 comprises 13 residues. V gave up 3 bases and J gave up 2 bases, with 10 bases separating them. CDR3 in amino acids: CSVDGGGNYGYTF. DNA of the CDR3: TGCAGCGTTGATGGCGGGGGGAACTATGGCTACACCTTC.

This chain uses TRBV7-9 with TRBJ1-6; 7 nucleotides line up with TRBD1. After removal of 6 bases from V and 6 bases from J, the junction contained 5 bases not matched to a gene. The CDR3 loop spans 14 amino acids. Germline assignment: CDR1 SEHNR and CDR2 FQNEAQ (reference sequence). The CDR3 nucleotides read TGTGCCAGCAGATCCCGGGACAGTAATTCACCCCTCCACTTT. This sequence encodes CASRSRDSNSPLHF. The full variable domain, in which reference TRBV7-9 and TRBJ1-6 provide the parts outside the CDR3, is DTGVSQNPRHKITKRGQNVTFRCDPISEHNRLYWYRQTLGQGPEFLTYFQNEAQLEKSRLLSDRFSAERPKGSFSTLEIQRTEQGDSAMYLCASRSRDSNSPLHFGNGTRLTVT.

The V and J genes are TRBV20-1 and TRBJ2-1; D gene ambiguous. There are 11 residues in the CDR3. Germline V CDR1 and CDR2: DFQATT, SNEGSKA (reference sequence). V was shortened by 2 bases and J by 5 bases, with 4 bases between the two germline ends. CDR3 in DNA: TGCAGTGCTAGATTTGACAATGAGCAGTTCTTC. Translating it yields CSARFDNEQFF.

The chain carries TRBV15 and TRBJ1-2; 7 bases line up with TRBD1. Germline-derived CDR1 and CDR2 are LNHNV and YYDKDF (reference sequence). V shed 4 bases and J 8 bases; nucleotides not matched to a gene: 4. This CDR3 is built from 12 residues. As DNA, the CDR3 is TGTGCCACCAGCACTCGGGACAGAGGCTACACCTTC. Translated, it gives CATSTRDRGYTF.

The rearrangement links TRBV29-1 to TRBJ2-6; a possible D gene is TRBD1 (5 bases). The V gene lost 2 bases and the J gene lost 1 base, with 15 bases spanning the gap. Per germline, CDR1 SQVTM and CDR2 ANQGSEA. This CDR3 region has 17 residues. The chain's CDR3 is CSVEQGHRFSGANVLTF. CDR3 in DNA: TGCAGCGTTGAACAGGGCCACCGCTTTTCTGGGGCCAACGTCCTGACTTTC.

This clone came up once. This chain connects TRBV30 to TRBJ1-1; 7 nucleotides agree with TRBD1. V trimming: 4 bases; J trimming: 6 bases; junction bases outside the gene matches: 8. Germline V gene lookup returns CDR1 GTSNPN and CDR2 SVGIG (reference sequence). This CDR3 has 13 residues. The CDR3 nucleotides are TGTGCCTGGACAGGGGGGATTAACTCTGAAGCTTTCTTT. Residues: CAWTGGINSEAFF.

DNA for the CDR3: TGTGCCAGCAGTCAAAATGGGGGATTCCCTGGCTACACCTTC. The encoded protein is CASSQNGGFPGYTF. J is TRBJ1-2 and V is TRBV27, with D possibly TRBD1 on 5 matching bases. V lost 5 bases, J lost 7 bases, and 17 bases lay in between. The V gene's germline CDR1 is MNHEY and CDR2 SMNVEV (reference sequence). This CDR3 contains 14 residues.

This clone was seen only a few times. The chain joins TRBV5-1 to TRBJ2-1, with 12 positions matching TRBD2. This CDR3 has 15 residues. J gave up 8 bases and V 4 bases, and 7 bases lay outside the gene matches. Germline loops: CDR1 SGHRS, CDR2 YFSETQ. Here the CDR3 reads CASSARLAGADEQFF. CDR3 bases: TGCGCCAGCAGCGCCAGACTAGCGGGGGCTGATGAGCAGTTCTTC.

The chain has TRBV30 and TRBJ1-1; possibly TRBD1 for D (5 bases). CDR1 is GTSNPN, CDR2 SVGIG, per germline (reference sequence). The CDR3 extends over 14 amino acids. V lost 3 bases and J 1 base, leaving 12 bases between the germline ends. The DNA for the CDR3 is TGTGCCTGGAGGCCGGGACTGAGGAACACTGAAGCTTTCTTT. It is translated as CAWRPGLRNTEAFF.

CDR3: CASSGVISSGANVLTF. As DNA, the CDR3 is TGCGCCAGCAGTGGTGTAATCAGCTCTGGGGCCAACGTCCTGACTTTC. J is TRBJ2-6 and V is TRBV5-1; no reliable D call. Trimming pared 5 bases from V and 0 bases from J, leaving 12 bases between. The CDR3 is 16 residues long. In germline, CDR1 is SGHRS, CDR2 YFSETQ.

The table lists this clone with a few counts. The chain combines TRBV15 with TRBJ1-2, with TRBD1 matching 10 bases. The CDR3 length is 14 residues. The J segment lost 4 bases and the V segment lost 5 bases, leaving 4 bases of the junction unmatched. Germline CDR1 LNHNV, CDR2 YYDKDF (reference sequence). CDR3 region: CATSLDRGAYGYTF. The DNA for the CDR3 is TGTGCCACCAGCCTGGACAGGGGGGCCTATGGCTACACCTTC.

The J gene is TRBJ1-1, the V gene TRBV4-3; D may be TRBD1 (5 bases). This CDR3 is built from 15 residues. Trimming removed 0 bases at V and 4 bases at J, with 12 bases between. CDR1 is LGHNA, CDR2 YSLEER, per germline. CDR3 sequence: CASSQDLHRTTEAFF. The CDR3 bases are TGCGCCAGCAGCCAAGATCTTCACAGGACCACTGAAGCTTTCTTT.

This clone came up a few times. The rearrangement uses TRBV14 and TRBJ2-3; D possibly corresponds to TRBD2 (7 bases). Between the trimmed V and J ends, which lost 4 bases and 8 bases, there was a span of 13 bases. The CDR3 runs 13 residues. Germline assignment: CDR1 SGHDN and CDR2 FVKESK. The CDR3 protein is CASSRGGQGTQYF. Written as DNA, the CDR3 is TGTGCCAGCAGCCGGGGGGGCCAAGGTACGCAGTATTTT.

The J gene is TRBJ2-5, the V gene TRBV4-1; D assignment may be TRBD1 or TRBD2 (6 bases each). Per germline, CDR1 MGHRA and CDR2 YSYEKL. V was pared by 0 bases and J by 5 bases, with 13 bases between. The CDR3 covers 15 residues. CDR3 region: CASSQDRGARETQYF. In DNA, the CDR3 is TGCGCCAGCAGCCAAGATAGGGGGGCGCGGGAGACCCAGTACTTC.